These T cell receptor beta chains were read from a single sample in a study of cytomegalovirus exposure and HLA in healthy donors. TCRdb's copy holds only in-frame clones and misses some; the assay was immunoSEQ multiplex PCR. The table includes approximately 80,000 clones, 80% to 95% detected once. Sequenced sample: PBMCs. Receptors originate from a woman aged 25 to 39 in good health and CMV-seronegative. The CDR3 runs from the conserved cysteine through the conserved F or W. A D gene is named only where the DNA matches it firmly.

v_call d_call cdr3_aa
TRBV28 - CASSSFYEQYF
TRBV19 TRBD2 CASSLLAASYNEQFF
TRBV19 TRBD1 CASSIGKTGTQETQYF
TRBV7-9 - CASSITRPQLQETQYF
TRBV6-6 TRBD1 CASSYGDREGNTIYF
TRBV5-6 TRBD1 CASSEDRGTDTQYF
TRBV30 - CAWSPNFGVRYGYTF
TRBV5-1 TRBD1 CASSPRDRDSPLHF
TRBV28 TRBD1 CASSKWDRDYGYTF
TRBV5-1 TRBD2 CASGLAGGIYEQYF
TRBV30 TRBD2 CAWSRGAYEQYF
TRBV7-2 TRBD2 CASSRGLAGGRETQYF
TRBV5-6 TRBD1 CASSPGDRGYTNTEAFF
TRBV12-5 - CASGLGYRVNQPQHF
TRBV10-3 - CAISESEFTEAFF
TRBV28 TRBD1 CASSFLDRVTWQPQHF
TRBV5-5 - CASSSPQKDSYSTYEQYF
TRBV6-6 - CASSYSISAGYEQYF
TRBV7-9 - CASSLGSGPGGELFF
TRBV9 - CASSPRTPGNTIYF
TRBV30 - CAWSREVYNEQFF
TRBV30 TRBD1 CAWQDRAKPTNTGELFF